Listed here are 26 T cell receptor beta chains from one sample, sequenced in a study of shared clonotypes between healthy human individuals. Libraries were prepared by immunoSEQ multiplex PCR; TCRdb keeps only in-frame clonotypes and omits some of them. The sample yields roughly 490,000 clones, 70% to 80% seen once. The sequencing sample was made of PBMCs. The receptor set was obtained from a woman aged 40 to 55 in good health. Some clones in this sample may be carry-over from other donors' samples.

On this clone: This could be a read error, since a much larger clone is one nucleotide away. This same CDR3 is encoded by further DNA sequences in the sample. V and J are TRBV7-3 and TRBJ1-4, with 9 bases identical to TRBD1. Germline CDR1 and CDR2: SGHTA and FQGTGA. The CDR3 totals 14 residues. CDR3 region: CASSPRTGEEKLFF. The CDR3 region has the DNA TGTGCCAGCAGCCCCCGGACAGGGGAGGAAAAACTGTTTTTC.

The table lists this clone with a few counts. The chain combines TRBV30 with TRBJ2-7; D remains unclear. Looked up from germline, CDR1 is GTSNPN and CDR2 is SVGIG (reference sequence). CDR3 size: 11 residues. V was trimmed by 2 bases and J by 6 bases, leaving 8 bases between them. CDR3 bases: TGTGCCTGGAGTTCCCTCTTCGAGCAGTACTTC. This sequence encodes CAWSSLFEQYF.

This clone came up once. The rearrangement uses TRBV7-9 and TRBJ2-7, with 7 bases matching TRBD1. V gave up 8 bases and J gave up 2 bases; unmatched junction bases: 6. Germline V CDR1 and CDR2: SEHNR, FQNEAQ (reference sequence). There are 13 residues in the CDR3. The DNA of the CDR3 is TGTGCCAGCGCTCCGGGACAGACCTACGAGCAGTACTTC. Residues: CASAPGQTYEQYF.

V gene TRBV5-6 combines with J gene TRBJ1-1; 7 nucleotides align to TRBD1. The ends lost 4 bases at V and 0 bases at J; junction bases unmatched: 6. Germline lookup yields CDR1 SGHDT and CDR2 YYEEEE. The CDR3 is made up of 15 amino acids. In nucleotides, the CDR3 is TGTGCCAGCAGCCGGACAGGCTTCATGAACACTGAAGCTTTCTTT. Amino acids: CASSRTGFMNTEAFF.

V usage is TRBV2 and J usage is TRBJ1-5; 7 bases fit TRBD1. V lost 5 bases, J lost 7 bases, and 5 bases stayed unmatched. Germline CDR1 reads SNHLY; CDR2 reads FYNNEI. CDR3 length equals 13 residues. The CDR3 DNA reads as TGTGCCAGCAGTTCTGACAGGGCACAGCCCCAGCATTTT. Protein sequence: CASSSDRAQPQHF.

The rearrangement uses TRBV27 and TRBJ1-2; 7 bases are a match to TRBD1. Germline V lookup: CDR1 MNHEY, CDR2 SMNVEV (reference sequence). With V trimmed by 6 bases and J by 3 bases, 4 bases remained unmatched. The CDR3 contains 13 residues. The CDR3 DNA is TGTGCCAGCAGCCCGGGACAGCACTATGGCTACACCTTC. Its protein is CASSPGQHYGYTF.

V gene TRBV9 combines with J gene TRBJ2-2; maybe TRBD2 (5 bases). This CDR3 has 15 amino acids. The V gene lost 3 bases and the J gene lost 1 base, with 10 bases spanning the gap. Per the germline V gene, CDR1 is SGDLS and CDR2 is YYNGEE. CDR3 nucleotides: TGTGCCAGCAGCGCGGGGAGAGTGAACACCGGGGAGCTGTTTTTT. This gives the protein CASSAGRVNTGELFF.

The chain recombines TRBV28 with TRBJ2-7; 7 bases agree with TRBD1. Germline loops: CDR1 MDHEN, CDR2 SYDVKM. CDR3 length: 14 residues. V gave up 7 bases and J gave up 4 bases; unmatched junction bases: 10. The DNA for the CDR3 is TGTGCCAGCAACGGGGACAGAGACATTTACGAGCAGTACTTC. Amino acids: CASNGDRDIYEQYF.

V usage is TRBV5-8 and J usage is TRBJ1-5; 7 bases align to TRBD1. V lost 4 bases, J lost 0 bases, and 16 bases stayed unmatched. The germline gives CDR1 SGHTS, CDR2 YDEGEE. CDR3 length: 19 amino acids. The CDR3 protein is CASSPGTQTGVLSNQPQHF. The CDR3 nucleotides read TGTGCCAGCAGCCCAGGGACCCAAACAGGGGTCCTTAGCAATCAGCCCCAGCATTTT.

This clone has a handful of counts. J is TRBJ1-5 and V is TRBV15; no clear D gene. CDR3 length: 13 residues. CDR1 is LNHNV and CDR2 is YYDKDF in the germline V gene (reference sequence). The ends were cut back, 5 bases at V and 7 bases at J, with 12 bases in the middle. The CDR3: CATSPQVEQPQHF. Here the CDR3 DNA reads TGTGCCACCAGCCCGCAGGTTGAGCAGCCCCAGCATTTT.

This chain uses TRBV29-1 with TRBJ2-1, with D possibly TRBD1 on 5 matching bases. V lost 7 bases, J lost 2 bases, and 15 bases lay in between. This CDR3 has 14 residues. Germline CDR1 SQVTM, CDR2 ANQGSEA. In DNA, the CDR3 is TGCAGCGCCACAGACAGAGGCCCCTACAATGAGCAGTTCTTC. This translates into CSATDRGPYNEQFF.

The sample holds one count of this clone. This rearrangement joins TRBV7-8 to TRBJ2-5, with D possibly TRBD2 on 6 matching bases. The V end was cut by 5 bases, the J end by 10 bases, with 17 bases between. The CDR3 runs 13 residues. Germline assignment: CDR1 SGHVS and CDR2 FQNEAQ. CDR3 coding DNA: TGTGCCAGCAGCCCGGGACTCTTAGAATTCCAGTACTTC. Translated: CASSPGLLEFQYF.

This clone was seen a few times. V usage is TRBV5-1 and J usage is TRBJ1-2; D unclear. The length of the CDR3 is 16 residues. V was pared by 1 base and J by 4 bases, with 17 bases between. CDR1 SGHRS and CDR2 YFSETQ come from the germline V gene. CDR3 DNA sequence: TGCGCCAGCAGCTTGTTCGGCGGATCCCCCCCCTATGGCTACACCTTC. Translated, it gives CASSLFGGSPPYGYTF.

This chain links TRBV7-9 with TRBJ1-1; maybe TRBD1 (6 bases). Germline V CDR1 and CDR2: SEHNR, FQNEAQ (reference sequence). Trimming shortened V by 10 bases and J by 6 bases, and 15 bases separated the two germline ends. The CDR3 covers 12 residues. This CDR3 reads CAIRDTLPEAFF. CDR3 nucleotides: TGTGCCATCCGGGACACCCTTCCTGAAGCTTTCTTT.

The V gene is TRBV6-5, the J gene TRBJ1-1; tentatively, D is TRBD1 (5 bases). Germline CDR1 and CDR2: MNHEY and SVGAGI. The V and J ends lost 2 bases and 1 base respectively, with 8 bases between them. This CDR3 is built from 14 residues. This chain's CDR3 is CASSYGHWNTEAFF. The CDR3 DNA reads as TGTGCCAGCAGTTACGGACACTGGAACACTGAAGCTTTCTTT.

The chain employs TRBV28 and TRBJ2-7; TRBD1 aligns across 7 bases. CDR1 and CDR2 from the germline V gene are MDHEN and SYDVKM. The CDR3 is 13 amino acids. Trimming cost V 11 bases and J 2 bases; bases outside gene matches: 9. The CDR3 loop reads CAVQGYQTYEQYF. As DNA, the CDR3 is TGTGCCGTACAGGGGTATCAAACCTACGAGCAGTACTTC.

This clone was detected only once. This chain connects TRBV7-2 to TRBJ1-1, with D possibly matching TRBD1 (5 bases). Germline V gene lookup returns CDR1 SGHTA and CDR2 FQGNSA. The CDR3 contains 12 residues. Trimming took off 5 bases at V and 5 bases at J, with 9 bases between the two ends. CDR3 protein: CASSPRATEAFF. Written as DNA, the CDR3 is TGTGCCAGCAGCCCCAGGGCTACTGAAGCTTTCTTT.

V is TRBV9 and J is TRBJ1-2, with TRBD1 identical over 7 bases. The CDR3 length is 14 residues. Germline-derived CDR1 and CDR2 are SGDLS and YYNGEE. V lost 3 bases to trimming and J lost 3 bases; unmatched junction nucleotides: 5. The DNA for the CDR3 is TGTGCCAGCAGCGCAGGCGGACAGGACTATGGCTACACCTTC. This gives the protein CASSAGGQDYGYTF.

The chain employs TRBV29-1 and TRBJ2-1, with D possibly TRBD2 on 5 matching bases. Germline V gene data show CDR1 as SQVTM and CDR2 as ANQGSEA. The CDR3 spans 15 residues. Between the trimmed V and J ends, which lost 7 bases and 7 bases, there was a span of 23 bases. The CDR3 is CSAPRGREYANEQFF. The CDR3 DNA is TGCAGCGCCCCTCGGGGAAGGGAATATGCGAATGAGCAGTTCTTC.

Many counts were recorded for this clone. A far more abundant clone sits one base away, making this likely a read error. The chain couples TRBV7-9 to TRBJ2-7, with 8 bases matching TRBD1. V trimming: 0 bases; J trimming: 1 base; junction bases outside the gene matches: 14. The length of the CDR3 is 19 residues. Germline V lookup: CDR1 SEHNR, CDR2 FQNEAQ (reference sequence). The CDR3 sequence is CASSLAGRTGGLGSYEQYF. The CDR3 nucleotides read TGTGCCAGCAGCTTAGCGGGGAGAACAGGGGGACTGGGGTCCTACGAGCAGTACTTC.

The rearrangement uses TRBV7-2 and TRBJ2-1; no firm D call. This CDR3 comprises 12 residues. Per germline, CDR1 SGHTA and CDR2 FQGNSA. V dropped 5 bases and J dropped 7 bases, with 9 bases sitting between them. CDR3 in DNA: TGTGCCAGCAGCACCCCAGGAAATGAGCAGTTCTTC. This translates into CASSTPGNEQFF.

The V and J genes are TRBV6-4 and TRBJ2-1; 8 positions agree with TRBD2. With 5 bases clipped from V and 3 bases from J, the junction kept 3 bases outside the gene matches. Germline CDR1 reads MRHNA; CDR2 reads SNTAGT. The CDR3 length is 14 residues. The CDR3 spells CASSPGLDYNEQFF. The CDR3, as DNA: TGTGCCAGCAGTCCGGGACTAGACTACAATGAGCAGTTCTTC.

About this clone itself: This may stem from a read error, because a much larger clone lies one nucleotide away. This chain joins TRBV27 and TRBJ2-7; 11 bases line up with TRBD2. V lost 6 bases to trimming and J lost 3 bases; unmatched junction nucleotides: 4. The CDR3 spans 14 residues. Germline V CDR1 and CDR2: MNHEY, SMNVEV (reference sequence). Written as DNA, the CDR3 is TGTGCCAGCAGCCTGACTAGCGGGGTCTACGAGCAGTACTTC. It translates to CASSLTSGVYEQYF.

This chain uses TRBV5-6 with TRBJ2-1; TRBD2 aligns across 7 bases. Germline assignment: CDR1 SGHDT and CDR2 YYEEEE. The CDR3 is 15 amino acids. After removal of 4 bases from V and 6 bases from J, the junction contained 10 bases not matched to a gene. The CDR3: CASSTVALASNEQFF. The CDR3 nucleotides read TGTGCCAGCAGCACCGTCGCACTAGCGAGCAATGAGCAGTTCTTC.

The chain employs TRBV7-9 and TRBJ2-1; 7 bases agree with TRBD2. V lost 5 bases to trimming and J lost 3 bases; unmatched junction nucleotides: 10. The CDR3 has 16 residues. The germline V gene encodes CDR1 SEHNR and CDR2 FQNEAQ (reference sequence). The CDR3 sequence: CASSPRGGSLYNEQFF. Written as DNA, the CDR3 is TGTGCCAGCAGCCCTCGAGGCGGGAGCCTCTACAATGAGCAGTTCTTC.

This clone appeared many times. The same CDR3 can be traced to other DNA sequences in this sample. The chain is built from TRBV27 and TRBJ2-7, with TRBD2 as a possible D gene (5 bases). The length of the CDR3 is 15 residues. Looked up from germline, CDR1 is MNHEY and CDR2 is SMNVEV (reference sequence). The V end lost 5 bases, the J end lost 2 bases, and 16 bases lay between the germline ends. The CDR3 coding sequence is TGTGCCAGCAGTCCCGACGGGGTAAATGCCTACGAGCAGTACTTC. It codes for CASSPDGVNAYEQYF.